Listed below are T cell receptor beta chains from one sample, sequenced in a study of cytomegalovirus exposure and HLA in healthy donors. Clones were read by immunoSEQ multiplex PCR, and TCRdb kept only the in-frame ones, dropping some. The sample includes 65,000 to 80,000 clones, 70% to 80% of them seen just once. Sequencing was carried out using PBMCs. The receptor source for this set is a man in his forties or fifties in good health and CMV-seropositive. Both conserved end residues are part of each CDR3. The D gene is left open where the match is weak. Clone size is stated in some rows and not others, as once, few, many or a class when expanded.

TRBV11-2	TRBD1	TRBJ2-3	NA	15	CASSLGTGLADTQYF	TGTGCCAGCAGCTTAGGGACAGGGTTGGCAGATACGCAGTATTTT
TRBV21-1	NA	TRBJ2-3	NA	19	CASSKQVWGEGKDTDTQYF	TGTGCCAGCAGCAAACAAGTTTGGGGGGAGGGCAAAGACACAGATACGCAGTATTTT
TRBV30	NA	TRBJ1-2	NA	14	CAWSWASVGHGYTF	TGTGCCTGGAGTTGGGCTTCGGTGGGCCATGGCTACACCTTC
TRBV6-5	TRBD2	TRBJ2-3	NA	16	CASSLQPGGGTDTQYF	TGTGCCAGCAGTTTACAACCGGGAGGGGGCACAGATACGCAGTATTTT
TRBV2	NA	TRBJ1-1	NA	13	CASAGLENTEAFF	TGTGCCAGCGCGGGTTTAGAAAACACTGAAGCTTTCTTT
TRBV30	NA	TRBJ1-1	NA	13	CAWSVARGTEAFF	TGTGCCTGGAGTGTAGCCCGTGGCACTGAAGCTTTCTTT
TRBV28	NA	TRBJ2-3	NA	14	CASSLAGATDTQYF	TGTGCCAGCAGTTTAGCGGGGGCCACAGATACGCAGTATTTT
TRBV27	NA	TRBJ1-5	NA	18	CASSLSRPRGLINQPQHF	TGTGCCAGCAGTCTTAGCCGCCCCAGGGGCTTGATCAATCAGCCCCAGCATTTT
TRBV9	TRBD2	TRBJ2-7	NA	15	CASSVEPSGTYEQYF	TGTGCCAGCAGCGTAGAGCCTAGCGGGACCTACGAGCAGTACTTC
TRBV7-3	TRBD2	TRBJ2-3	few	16	CASSPSGSLSTDTQYF	TGTGCCAGCAGCCCCAGCGGGAGTCTCAGCACAGATACGCAGTATTTT
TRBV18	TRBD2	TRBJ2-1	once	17	CASSPALTSGGLNEQFF	TGTGCCAGCTCACCCGCTTTAACTAGCGGGGGCCTCAATGAGCAGTTCTTC
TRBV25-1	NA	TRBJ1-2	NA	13	CASSDGGGNGYTF	TGTGCCAGCAGTGACGGGGGAGGTAATGGCTACACCTTC
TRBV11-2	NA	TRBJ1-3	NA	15	CASSLGTVSGNTIYF	TGTGCCAGCAGCTTAGGGACAGTTTCTGGAAACACCATATATTTT
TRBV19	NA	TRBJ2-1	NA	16	CASNPPRAELPNEQFF	TGTGCCAGTAACCCCCCTAGAGCGGAGCTGCCCAATGAGCAGTTCTTC
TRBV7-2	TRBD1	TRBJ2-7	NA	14	CASRATGGTYEQYF	TGTGCCAGCAGGGCCACAGGGGGTACCTACGAGCAGTACTTC
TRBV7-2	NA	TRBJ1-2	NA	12	CASSLESGGYTF	TGTGCCAGCAGCTTAGAAAGCGGTGGCTACACCTTC
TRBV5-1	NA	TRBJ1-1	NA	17	CASSFMVSGEGGTEAFF	TGCGCCAGCAGCTTCATGGTTTCGGGGGAAGGAGGGACTGAAGCTTTCTTT
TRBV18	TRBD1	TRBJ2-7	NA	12	CASSVPGGEQYF	TGTGCCAGCTCAGTACCAGGGGGCGAGCAGTACTTC
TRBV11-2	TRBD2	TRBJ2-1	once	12	CASRRLASEQFF	TGTGCCAGCAGGCGACTAGCAAGTGAGCAGTTCTTC
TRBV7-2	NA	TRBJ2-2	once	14	CASSYDRNTGELFF	TGTGCCAGCAGCTACGACAGGAACACCGGGGAGCTGTTTTTT
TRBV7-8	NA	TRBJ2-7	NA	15	CASSFSTESPYEQYF	TGTGCCAGCAGCTTTAGCACGGAAAGCCCCTACGAGCAGTACTTC
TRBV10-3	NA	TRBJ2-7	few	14	CAISESESSYEQYF	TGTGCCATCAGTGAGTCGGAGAGCTCCTACGAGCAGTACTTC
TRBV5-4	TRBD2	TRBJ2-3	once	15	CASRSGLAGSDTQYF	TGTGCCAGCAGGTCTGGACTAGCGGGTTCAGATACGCAGTATTTT
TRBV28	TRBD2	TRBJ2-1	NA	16	CASSFAGGSSYNEQFF	TGTGCCAGCAGTTTTGCTGGCGGGAGCTCCTACAATGAGCAGTTCTTC
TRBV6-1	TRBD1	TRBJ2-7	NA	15	CASSGGQGRSYEQYF	TGTGCCAGCAGTGGCGGACAGGGTCGCTCCTACGAGCAGTACTTC
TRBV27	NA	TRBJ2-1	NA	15	CASIYTQGLHNEQFF	TGTGCCAGCATCTACACCCAGGGCCTCCACAATGAGCAGTTCTTC
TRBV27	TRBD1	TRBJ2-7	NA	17	CASSSYTTGGKSYEQYF	TGTGCCAGCAGTTCCTATACCACAGGGGGTAAGAGCTACGAGCAGTACTTC
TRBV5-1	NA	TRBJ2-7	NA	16	CASSVLPSGGAYEQYF	TGCGCCAGCAGCGTACTTCCCAGCGGAGGGGCCTACGAGCAGTACTTC
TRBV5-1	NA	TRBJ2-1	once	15	CASSLSASSYNEQFF	TGCGCCAGCAGCTTGAGCGCGAGCTCCTACAATGAGCAGTTCTTC
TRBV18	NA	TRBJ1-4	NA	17	CASSPRPNNLEGEKLFF	TGTGCCAGCTCACCCAGGCCTAACAATTTGGAAGGTGAAAAACTGTTTTTT
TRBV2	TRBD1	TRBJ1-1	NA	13	CASGLAGGTEAFF	TGTGCCAGCGGTTTGGCAGGGGGGACTGAAGCTTTCTTT
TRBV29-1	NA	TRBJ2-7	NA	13	CSVQKGQGGEQYF	TGCAGCGTTCAGAAGGGGCAGGGCGGCGAGCAGTACTTC
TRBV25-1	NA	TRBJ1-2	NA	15	CASSGDTAGNYGYTF	TGTGCCAGCAGTGGGGACACGGCCGGCAACTATGGCTACACCTTC
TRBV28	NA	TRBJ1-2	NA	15	CASSSRALTDYGYTF	TGTGCCAGCAGTTCCCGAGCGCTTACCGACTATGGCTACACCTTC
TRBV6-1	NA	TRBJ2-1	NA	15	CASSEGLELYNEQFF	TGTGCCAGCAGTGAAGGACTAGAACTCTACAATGAGCAGTTCTTC
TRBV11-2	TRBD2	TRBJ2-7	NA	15	CASSPSSGGAYEQYF	TGTGCCAGCAGCCCCTCGAGCGGGGGCGCCTACGAGCAGTACTTC
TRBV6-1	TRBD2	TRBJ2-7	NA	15	CASSPSGASSYEQYF	TGTGCCAGCTCCCCTAGCGGGGCTAGCTCCTACGAGCAGTACTTC
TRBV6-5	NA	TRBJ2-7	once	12	CASRGEVGEQYF	TGTGCCAGCAGAGGGGAGGTGGGCGAGCAGTACTTC
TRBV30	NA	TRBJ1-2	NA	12	CAWTGAGYGYTF	TGTGCCTGGACAGGGGCTGGCTATGGCTACACCTTC
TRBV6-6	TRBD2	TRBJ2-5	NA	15	CASSTSGGLEETQYF	TGTGCCAGCAGTACTAGCGGGGGGTTAGAAGAGACCCAGTACTTC